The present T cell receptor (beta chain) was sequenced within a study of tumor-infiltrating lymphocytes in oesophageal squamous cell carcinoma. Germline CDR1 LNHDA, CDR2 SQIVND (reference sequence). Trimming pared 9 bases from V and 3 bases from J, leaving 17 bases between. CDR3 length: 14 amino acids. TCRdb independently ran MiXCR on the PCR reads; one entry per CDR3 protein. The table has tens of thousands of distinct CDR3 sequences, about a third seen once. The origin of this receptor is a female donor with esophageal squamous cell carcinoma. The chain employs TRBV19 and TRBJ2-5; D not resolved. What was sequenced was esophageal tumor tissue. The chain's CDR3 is CASQQMGIEETQYF. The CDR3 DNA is TGTGCCAGCCAACAAATGGGAATTGAAGAGACCCAGTACTTC.